The entry below gives a single TCR beta chain sequence along with its context. Methods used by the authors: Built for papillary thyroid cancer, a distant-metastasis classifier drew on CDR3 differences across clinicopathological groups. TCRdb re-called the PCR reads through MiXCR. The V and J calls, along with clone size, are taken from TCRdb and not from the paper's own processing. This table holds about 16,000 clones, 20% to 25% found once. Patients were all untreated before their thyroid surgery. The entry originates in a study of metastatic and nonmetastatic thyroid tumors. The CDR3 consists of 13 residues. With 5 bases removed from V and 8 bases from J, the gap between germline ends came to 15 bases. Germline loops: CDR1 SGHVS, CDR2 FNYEAQ.

J is TRBJ1-2 and V is TRBV7-6; D is possibly TRBD1 (6 bases). The sequence was obtained from a male donor with papillary thyroid cancer or a benign thyroid nodule (not recorded which). Some clones in this sample may be carry-over from other donors' samples. Sequencing used tumor tissue. CDR3 nucleotides: TGTGCCAGCAGCCGAACCTCCGGACAGGGCTACACCTTC. Protein product: CASSRTSGQGYTF.